This TCR beta chain originates from a study of blood T cells in healthy people across ages. Findings and caveats of the study: The fall in TCR beta diversity per million T cells was roughly linear with age.

Each donor was a healthy Caucasian individual from Russia, aged about 6 to 95. Drawing of peripheral blood yielded approximately 10 milliliters from each donor. In its sample, this clonotype was seen a few times. Its antigen is not identified. A second PCR of roughly 7 to 11 cycles used a sample-barcoded 5' primer and a J-beta primer mix. All samples gave at least 2.5 million CDR3-containing paired-end reads. TCRdb reprocessed the 5' RACE reads via MiXCR and lists one record per CDR3 protein. Of about 650,000 distinct CDR3 sequences listed, approximately 30% are singletons. The sequenced material came from blood. This sequence originates from a woman of 80 years or more in good health.

CDR3: CSVGRGGYTF. In nucleotides, the CDR3 is TGCAGCGTGGGGAGAGGTGGCTACACCTTC. The rearrangement links TRBV29-1 to TRBJ1-2; D gene ambiguous. The V and J ends lost 6 bases and 7 bases respectively, with 9 bases between them. This CDR3 has 10 residues. The V gene's germline CDR1 is SQVTM and CDR2 ANQGSEA. The full variable domain, rest sourced from reference TRBV29-1 and TRBJ1-2, is SAVISQKPSRDICQRGTSLTIQCQVDSQVTMMFWYRQQPGQSLTLIATANQGSEATYESGFVIDKFPISRPNLTFSTLTVSNMSPEDSSIYLCSVGRGGYTFGSGTRLTVV.